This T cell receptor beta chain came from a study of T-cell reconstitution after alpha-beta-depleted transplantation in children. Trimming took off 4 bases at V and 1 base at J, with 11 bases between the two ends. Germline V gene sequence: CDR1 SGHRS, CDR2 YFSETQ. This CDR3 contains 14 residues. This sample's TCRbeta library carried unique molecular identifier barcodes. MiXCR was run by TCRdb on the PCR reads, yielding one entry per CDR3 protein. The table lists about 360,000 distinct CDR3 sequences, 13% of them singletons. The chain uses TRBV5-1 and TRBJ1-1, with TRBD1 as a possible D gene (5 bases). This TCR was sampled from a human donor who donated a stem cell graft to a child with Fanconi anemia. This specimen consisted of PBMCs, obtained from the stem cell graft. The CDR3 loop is CASSTGPRNTEAFF. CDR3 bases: TGCGCCAGCAGCACGGGACCCAGGAACACTGAAGCTTTCTTT.